The present T cell receptor beta chain was sequenced within a study of shared clonotypes between healthy human individuals. Study-wide results and caveats: Rarefaction exposed incomplete sorted-subset sequencing despite large depth. Sharing across several donors was seen in around 5% of naive CD4 clonotypes.

Using immunoSEQ multiplex PCR, the repertoire was profiled, and TCRdb retains in-frame clones only, with some absent. The sample contains about 1.9 million clones, roughly 95% of which appear only once. CD8 cells regarded as naive lacked CD45RO, were positively chosen for CCR7, and omitted terminally differentiated effector memory CD45RA+ cells. Trimming removed 2 bases at V and 3 bases at J, with 7 bases between. The germline CDR1 and CDR2 sequences are LNHNV and YYDKDF (reference sequence). This CDR3 has 13 residues. For this clone: What it binds is not known.

The sample was naive CD8+ T cells from PBMCs. This TCR was recovered from a man aged 18-30 years in good health. Some clones in this sample may be carry-over from other donors' samples. The chain employs TRBV15 and TRBJ2-5, with D hard to call. In DNA form, the CDR3 reads TGTGCCACCAGCAGATTCCCGGAAGAGACCCAGTACTTC. It translates to CATSRFPEETQYF. The complete variable domain, with remaining parts taken from reference TRBV15 and TRBJ2-5, reads DAMVIQNPRYQVTQFGKPVTLSCSQTLNHNVMYWYQQKSSQAPKLLFHYYDKDFNNEADTPDNFQSRRPNTSFCFLDIRSPGLGDTAMYLCATSRFPEETQYFGPGTRLLVL.